Listed below are T cell receptor beta chains from one sample, sequenced in a study of PD-L1 blockade in urothelial cancer. Method: immunoSEQ multiplex PCR; TCRdb's copy keeps in-frame clones and lacks some. The sample contains about 35,000 clones, 82% of which appear only once. The source material was PBMCs, sampled around atezolizumab (anti-PD-L1) treatment. These receptors were taken from a man aged 55 to 70 with urothelial cancer. CDR3s include the opening cysteine and the closing phenylalanine or tryptophan.

v_call: TRBV7-9
j_call: TRBJ2-1
cdr3_aa: CASSLTGAEQFF

v_call: TRBV7-6
j_call: TRBJ1-1
cdr3_aa: CASSADLNTEAFF

v_call: TRBV5-1
j_call: TRBJ2-5
cdr3_aa: CASSSLAQWTDQETQYF

v_call: TRBV18
j_call: TRBJ1-3
cdr3_aa: CASSPDRSSGNTIYF

v_call: TRBV5-8
j_call: TRBJ1-6
cdr3_aa: CASSGTPGQGASGDHSPLHF

v_call: TRBV5-8
j_call: TRBJ1-1
cdr3_aa: CASSPWRAGTEAFF

v_call: TRBV21-1
j_call: TRBJ2-7
cdr3_aa: CASSKALCGGEQYF

v_call: TRBV18
j_call: TRBJ2-2
cdr3_aa: CASSPSSRGLGTGELFF

v_call: TRBV19
j_call: TRBJ1-2
cdr3_aa: CASSIGQGSGYTF

v_call: TRBV27
j_call: TRBJ1-4
cdr3_aa: CASSSNSAGGEKLFF

v_call: TRBV18
j_call: TRBJ1-5
cdr3_aa: CASSPPAGAGNQPQHF

v_call: TRBV12-5
j_call: TRBJ2-2
cdr3_aa: CASGFYTGGVYTGELFF

v_call: TRBV27
j_call: TRBJ2-7
cdr3_aa: CASSPTGEPYEQYF

v_call: TRBV7-2
j_call: TRBJ1-6
cdr3_aa: CASSSRDTYNSPLHF

v_call: TRBV20-1
j_call: TRBJ1-2
cdr3_aa: CLYGGNYGYTF

v_call: TRBV18
j_call: TRBJ1-5
cdr3_aa: CASSPLGGNQPQHF

v_call: TRBV5-1
j_call: TRBJ2-2
cdr3_aa: CASSFSDRGGTGELFF

v_call: TRBV29-1
j_call: TRBJ2-6
cdr3_aa: CSVIPGQGSGANVLTF

v_call: TRBV19
j_call: TRBJ1-4
cdr3_aa: CASKATGLGVDNEKLFF

v_call: TRBV18
j_call: TRBJ1-5
cdr3_aa: CASSPSGDNQPQHF

v_call: TRBV27
j_call: TRBJ1-1
cdr3_aa: CASSLSRNTEAFF

v_call: TRBV28
j_call: TRBJ2-1
cdr3_aa: CASKLGTGPNEQFF

v_call: TRBV7-9
j_call: TRBJ2-6
cdr3_aa: CASRYETGQSSGANVLTF

v_call: TRBV6-1
j_call: TRBJ1-3
cdr3_aa: CASSEVHRSSGNTIYF

v_call: TRBV10-3
j_call: TRBJ1-1
cdr3_aa: CAISGFAGQANTEAFF

v_call: TRBV10-1
j_call: TRBJ1-1
cdr3_aa: CASGRSGDTEAFF

v_call: TRBV15
j_call: TRBJ1-4
cdr3_aa: CATSRVQAGNEKLFF

v_call: TRBV11-2
j_call: TRBJ2-4
cdr3_aa: CASSQSGTGMNIQYF

v_call: TRBV5-4
j_call: TRBJ2-2
cdr3_aa: CASSSRDRALTGELFF

v_call: TRBV6-6
j_call: TRBJ2-1
cdr3_aa: CASSSTRSDEQFF

v_call: TRBV2
j_call: TRBJ1-4
cdr3_aa: CASSEGTSLNEKLFF

v_call: TRBV2
j_call: TRBJ2-1
cdr3_aa: CASSEWQLLAGNEQFF

v_call: TRBV28
j_call: TRBJ2-5
cdr3_aa: CASSPQGGRAGTQYF

v_call: TRBV7-2
j_call: TRBJ2-1
cdr3_aa: CASSLVRQSNEQFF

v_call: TRBV4-2
j_call: TRBJ2-3
cdr3_aa: CASSQVGNRGLADTQYF

v_call: TRBV5-1
j_call: TRBJ2-7
cdr3_aa: CASSLAPGAEYEQYF

v_call: TRBV7-3
j_call: TRBJ2-1
cdr3_aa: CASSLGQGEGGQFF

v_call: TRBV2
j_call: TRBJ2-7
cdr3_aa: CASSEGLATYEQYF

v_call: TRBV11-3
j_call: TRBJ2-3
cdr3_aa: CASSLQGIRTDTQYF

v_call: TRBV4-1
j_call: TRBJ2-7
cdr3_aa: CASSHTQGNYEQYF

v_call: TRBV7-8
j_call: TRBJ2-5
cdr3_aa: CASRGRGRETQYF

v_call: TRBV28
j_call: TRBJ2-7
cdr3_aa: CASSPYYEQYF

v_call: TRBV7-9
j_call: TRBJ2-6
cdr3_aa: CASSFQQGAGANVLTF

v_call: TRBV6-1
j_call: TRBJ1-1
cdr3_aa: CASSLTGLGNTEAFF

v_call: TRBV2
j_call: TRBJ1-3
cdr3_aa: CASRWERTGNTIYF

v_call: TRBV10-3
j_call: TRBJ1-4
cdr3_aa: CATKREATNEKLFF

v_call: TRBV15
j_call: TRBJ1-1
cdr3_aa: CATSRDQGAGAFF

v_call: TRBV7-9
j_call: TRBJ2-2
cdr3_aa: CASSSPTGLSDTGELFF

v_call: TRBV6-5
j_call: TRBJ2-3
cdr3_aa: CASSYQTSGGTDTQYF

v_call: TRBV7-8
j_call: TRBJ1-1
cdr3_aa: CASSKSRGTEAFF

v_call: TRBV28
j_call: TRBJ2-5
cdr3_aa: CASSRTRAQETQYF

v_call: TRBV5-6
j_call: TRBJ1-6
cdr3_aa: CASSFRDRGNSPLHF

v_call: TRBV27
j_call: TRBJ1-1
cdr3_aa: CASSSSSRGNTEAFF

v_call: TRBV2
j_call: TRBJ2-1
cdr3_aa: CASSDVRGVSDEQFF

v_call: TRBV5-1
j_call: TRBJ2-1
cdr3_aa: CASSWEAGGLDNEQFF

v_call: TRBV27
j_call: TRBJ1-4
cdr3_aa: CASSFIRAGGGEKLFF

v_call: TRBV13
j_call: TRBJ1-2
cdr3_aa: CASSSPGGYTF

v_call: TRBV30
j_call: TRBJ1-5
cdr3_aa: CAWSHDRPSEPQHF

v_call: TRBV6-5
j_call: TRBJ2-7
cdr3_aa: CASSYSPAGGRGEQYF